This T cell receptor beta chain was profiled in a study of Ad26.COV2.S vaccination and SARS-CoV-2 variants. Study background: Ad26.COV2.S given intramuscularly, once or twice 56 days apart. Study observations and caveats: The analyses of TCR breadth and depth may have understated the size of total T cell responses. A substantial breadth of spike-specific CD8+ and CD4+ T cell responses after vaccination has been reported.

The CDR3 length is 19 residues. The V gene lost 8 bases and the J gene lost 5 bases, with 30 bases spanning the gap. The germline V gene encodes CDR1 MNHEY and CDR2 SMNVEV (reference sequence). Treatment given: 15 to 20 received Ad26.COV2.S at low or high dose, single or two shots; five or six received placebo; per-sample allocation not given. Sampling occurred on day 63 after the first vaccine or placebo injection. An Ad26 vector that expressed Wuhan-strain SARS-CoV-2 spike constituted the vaccine. Remarks on this clone: The antigen remains unidentified.

Data came from immunoSEQ multiplex PCR; TCRdb stores just in-frame clones and leaves some out. The table records 290,000 or so clones, around 87% of them present only once. The input for sequencing was peripheral blood, taken in a trial of Ad26.COV2.S vaccine versus placebo. This chain connects TRBV27 to TRBJ2-2; tentatively, D is TRBD2 (5 bases). This clonotype was sampled from a person aged 18-65 years who received the Ad26.COV2.S COVID-19 vaccine or a placebo. The CDR3 sequence: CASESPARAPTFWTGELFF. In nucleotides, the CDR3 is TGTGCCAGCGAGTCACCGGCGAGGGCCCCCACATTTTGGACCGGGGAGCTGTTTTTT.